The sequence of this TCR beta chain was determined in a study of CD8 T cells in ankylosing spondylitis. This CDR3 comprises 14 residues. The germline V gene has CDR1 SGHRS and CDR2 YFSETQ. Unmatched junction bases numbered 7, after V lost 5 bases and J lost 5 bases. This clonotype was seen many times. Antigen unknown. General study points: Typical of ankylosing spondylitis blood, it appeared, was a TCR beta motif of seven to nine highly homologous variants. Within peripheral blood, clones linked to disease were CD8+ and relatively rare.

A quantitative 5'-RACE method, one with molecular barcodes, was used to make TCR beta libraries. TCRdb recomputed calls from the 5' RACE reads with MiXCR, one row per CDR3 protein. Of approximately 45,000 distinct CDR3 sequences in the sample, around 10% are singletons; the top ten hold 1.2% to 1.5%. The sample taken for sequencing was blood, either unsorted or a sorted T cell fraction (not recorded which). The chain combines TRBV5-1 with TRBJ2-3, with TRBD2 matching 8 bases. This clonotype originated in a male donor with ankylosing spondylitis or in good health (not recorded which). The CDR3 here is CASSLTSAVDTQYF. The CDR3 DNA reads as TGCGCCAGCAGTCTGACTAGCGCTGTAGATACGCAGTATTTT.